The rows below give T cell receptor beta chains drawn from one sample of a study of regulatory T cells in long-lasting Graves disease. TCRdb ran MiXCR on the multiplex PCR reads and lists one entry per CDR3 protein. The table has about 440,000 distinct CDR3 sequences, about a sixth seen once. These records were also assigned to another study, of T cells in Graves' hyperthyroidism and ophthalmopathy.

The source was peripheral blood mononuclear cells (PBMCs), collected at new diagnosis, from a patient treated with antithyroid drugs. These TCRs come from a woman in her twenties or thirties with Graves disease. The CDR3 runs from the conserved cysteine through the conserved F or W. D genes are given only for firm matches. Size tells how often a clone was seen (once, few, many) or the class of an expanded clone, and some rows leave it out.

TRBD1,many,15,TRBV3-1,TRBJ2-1,TGTGCCAGCAGCCCCGGGACAGTCGTGACGAATGAGCAGTTCTTC,CASSPGTVVTNEQFF
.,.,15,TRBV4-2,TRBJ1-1,TGTGCCAGCAGCGCAAGACAGCACTTAAACACTGAAGCTTTCTTT,CASSARQHLNTEAFF
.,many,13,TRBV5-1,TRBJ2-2,TGCGCCAGCAGCCGGAGGGGGGACGGGGAGCTGTTTTTT,CASSRRGDGELFF
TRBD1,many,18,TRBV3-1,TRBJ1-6,TGTGCCAGCAGCCAAGAAGGGACAGGGCGGGCCTATAATTCACCCCTCCACTTT,CASSQEGTGRAYNSPLHF
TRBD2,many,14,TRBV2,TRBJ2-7,TGTGCCAGCAGTGTTAGCGGGAGGGCCGACGAGCAGTACTTC,CASSVSGRADEQYF
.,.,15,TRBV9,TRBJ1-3,TGTGCCAGCAGCGTAGGGGGATACTCTGGAAACACCATATATTTT,CASSVGGYSGNTIYF
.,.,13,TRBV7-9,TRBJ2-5,TGTGCCAGCAGCTTAATAGAAGGAGGGACCCAGTACTTC,CASSLIEGGTQYF
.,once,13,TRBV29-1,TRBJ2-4,TGCAGCGTTGAAGATCGAAGGAAAAACATTCAGTACTTC,CSVEDRRKNIQYF
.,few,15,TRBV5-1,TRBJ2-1,TGCGCCAGCAGCTTGTTCGGCGGAACAAACAATGAGCAGTTCTTC,CASSLFGGTNNEQFF
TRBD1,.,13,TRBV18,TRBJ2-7,TGTGCCAGCTCGCGACAGGGGGCCTACGAGCAGTACTTC,CASSRQGAYEQYF
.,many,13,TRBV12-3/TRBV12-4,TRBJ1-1,TGTGCCAGCACCAGCACTAGTAACACTGAAGCTTTCTTT,CASTSTSNTEAFF
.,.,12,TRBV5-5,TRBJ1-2,TGTGCCAGCAGCTTGAGGAACTATGGCTACACCTTC,CASSLRNYGYTF
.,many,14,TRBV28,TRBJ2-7,TGTGCCAGCAGTCGAGAGACTAGGGCCTACGAGCAGTACTTC,CASSRETRAYEQYF
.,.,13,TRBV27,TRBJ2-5,TGTGCCAGCAGTTTACAGAACAAAGAGACCCAGTACTTC,CASSLQNKETQYF
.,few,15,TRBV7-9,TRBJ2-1,TGTGCCAGCAGCTTTTTTCCCCCGACAAACAATGAGCAGTTCTTC,CASSFFPPTNNEQFF
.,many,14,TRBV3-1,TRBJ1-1,TGTGCCAGCAGCCAGAGGGAGCGGAACACTGAAGCTTTCTTT,CASSQRERNTEAFF
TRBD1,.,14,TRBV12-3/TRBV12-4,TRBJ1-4,TGTGCCAGCAGGACGGGACAGGGAGGTGAAAAACTGTTTTTT,CASRTGQGGEKLFF
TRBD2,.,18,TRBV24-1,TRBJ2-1,TGTGCCACCAGTGATTCGTCACTAGCGGGAGGGGAATACAATGAGCAGTTCTTC,CATSDSSLAGGEYNEQFF
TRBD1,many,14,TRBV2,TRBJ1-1,TGTGCCAGCAGTGATAACAGGGGGTACACTGAAGCTTTCTTT,CASSDNRGYTEAFF
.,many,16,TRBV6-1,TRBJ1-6,TGTGCCAGCAGTGCCCTCGTGGCCCCTTCATATTCACCCCTCCACTTT,CASSALVAPSYSPLHF
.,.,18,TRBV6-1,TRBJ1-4,TGTGCCAGCAGATTACCTCGGGACATTCCTCTCGGGAGTGAAAAACTGTTTTTT,CASRLPRDIPLGSEKLFF
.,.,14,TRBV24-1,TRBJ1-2,TGTGCCACCAGTGATTACCCAGGAGACTATGGCTACACCTTC,CATSDYPGDYGYTF
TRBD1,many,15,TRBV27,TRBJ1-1,TGTGCCAGCAGTTTATCCACAGGGGCCAACACTGAAGCTTTCTTT,CASSLSTGANTEAFF
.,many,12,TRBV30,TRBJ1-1,TGTGCCTGGAGTGGAGGGATGGCTGAAGCTTTCTTT,CAWSGGMAEAFF
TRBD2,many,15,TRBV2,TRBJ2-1,TGTGCCAGCAAGGGACTAGCGGGATCCCACAATGAGCAGTTCTTC,CASKGLAGSHNEQFF
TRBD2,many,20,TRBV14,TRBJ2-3,TGTGCCAGCAGCCAAGATCAAGATCTACGAGGCGGGAGGGCCTCTGATACGCAGTATTTT,CASSQDQDLRGGRASDTQYF
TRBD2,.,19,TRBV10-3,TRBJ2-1,TGTGCCATCAGTGAGTCACAACCTCCTAGCGGGAGGAGGATAGAGGAGCAGTTCTTC,CAISESQPPSGRRIEEQFF
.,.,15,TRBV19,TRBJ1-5,TGTGCCAGTTTCGGGCTCGGGGAGGTCAATCAGCCCCAGCATTTT,CASFGLGEVNQPQHF
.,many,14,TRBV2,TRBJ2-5,TGTGCCAGCAGTGACAGGGGGAGGCAAGAGACCCAGTACTTC,CASSDRGRQETQYF
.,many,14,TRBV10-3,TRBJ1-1,TGTGCCATCAGCCCGTCGGACAGGAACACTGAAGCTTTCTTT,CAISPSDRNTEAFF
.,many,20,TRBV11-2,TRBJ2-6,TGTGCCAGCAGCTTTAAAGTTGGGGGCGCTTGGCCGCGGGGGGCCAACGTCCTGACTTTC,CASSFKVGGAWPRGANVLTF
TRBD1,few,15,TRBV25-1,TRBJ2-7,TGTGCCAGCAGTGGCGGTGGGACAGACACCTACGAGCAGTACTTC,CASSGGGTDTYEQYF
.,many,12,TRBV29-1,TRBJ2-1,TGCAGCGTTCGCGACAACCCGGGTGAGCAGTTCTTC,CSVRDNPGEQFF
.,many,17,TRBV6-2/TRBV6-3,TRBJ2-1,TGTGCCAGCAGTTACGGGGGGGCCTCGAGCTCCTACAATGAGCAGTTCTTC,CASSYGGASSSYNEQFF
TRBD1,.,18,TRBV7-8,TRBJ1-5,TGTGCCAGCAGCCCTAGGGGGACAGGGGAATTTAGCAATCAGCCCCAGCATTTT,CASSPRGTGEFSNQPQHF
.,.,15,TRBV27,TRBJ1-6,TGTGCCAGCAGTTATGATCAGGCTTCGAATTCACCCCTCCACTTT,CASSYDQASNSPLHF
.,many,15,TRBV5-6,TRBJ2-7,TGTGCCAGCAGCTTGTGGCAAAAGACCTCCTACGAGCAGTACTTC,CASSLWQKTSYEQYF
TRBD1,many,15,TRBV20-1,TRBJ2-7,TGCAGTGCGTTCACCCCGGGACAGGGGGTTGGAGAGCAGTACTTC,CSAFTPGQGVGEQYF
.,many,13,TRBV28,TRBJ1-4,TGTGCCAGCATAGCGAGGGGGTATGAAAAACTGTTTTTT,CASIARGYEKLFF
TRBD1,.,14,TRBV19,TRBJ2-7,TGTGCCAGACCCCTCAGACAGGGCCGGTACGAGCAGTACTTC,CARPLRQGRYEQYF
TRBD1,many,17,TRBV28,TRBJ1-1,TGTGCCAGCAGTTTCCCGCAGGGGGTAAAAGCGGCCACTGAAGCTTTCTTT,CASSFPQGVKAATEAFF
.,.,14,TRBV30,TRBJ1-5,TGTGCCTGGAGTCGAGTGAACGGCGGGCAGCCCCAGCATTTT,CAWSRVNGGQPQHF
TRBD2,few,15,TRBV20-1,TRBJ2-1,TGCAGTGCCACCGGGCTAGCGGCTTTCTACAATGAGCAGTTCTTC,CSATGLAAFYNEQFF
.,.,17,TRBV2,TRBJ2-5,TGTGCCAGCAGCGTAGCAGCACTCTTACTCCAGGGAGAGACCCAGTACTTC,CASSVAALLLQGETQYF
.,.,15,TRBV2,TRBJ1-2,TGTGCCAGCGGTGAAAACCCAGCGAGAAACTATGGCTACACCTTC,CASGENPARNYGYTF
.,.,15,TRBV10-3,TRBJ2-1,TGTGCCATCAGTGAGCTGGAGGTCTCCTACAATGAGCAGTTCTTC,CAISELEVSYNEQFF
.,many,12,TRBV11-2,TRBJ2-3,TGTGCCAGCAGCTTAGCTTCAGATACGCAGTATTTT,CASSLASDTQYF
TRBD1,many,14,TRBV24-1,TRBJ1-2,TGTGCCACCAGTGACCGCGGACAGGCATATGGCTACACCTTC,CATSDRGQAYGYTF
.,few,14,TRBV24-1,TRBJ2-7,TGTGCCACCAGTGCCCGGGAAAGCTCCTACGAGCAGTACTTC,CATSARESSYEQYF
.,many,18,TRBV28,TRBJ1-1,TGTGCCAGCAGTTTTTGGGCTGGGACAAAAGATGGGAACACTGAAGCTTTCTTT,CASSFWAGTKDGNTEAFF
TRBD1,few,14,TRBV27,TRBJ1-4,TGTGCCAGCAGTTTTAACAGGGGGTATGAAAAACTGTTTTTT,CASSFNRGYEKLFF
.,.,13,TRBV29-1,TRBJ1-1,TGCAGCGTTAGGCCCTCAGGGGACACTGAAGCTTTCTTT,CSVRPSGDTEAFF
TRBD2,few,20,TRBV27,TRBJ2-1,TGTGCCAGCAGTTTACCCCCCGGGGTCCAACGTCCAGCGGGAGGTCAAGAGCAGTTCTTC,CASSLPPGVQRPAGGQEQFF
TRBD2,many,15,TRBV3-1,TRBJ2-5,TGTGCCAGCAGCCAAGCGGGTAGCGGGAGTGAGACCCAGTACTTC,CASSQAGSGSETQYF
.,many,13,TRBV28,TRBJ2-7,TGTGCCAGCATCGACGGACCCACCTACGAGCAGTACTTC,CASIDGPTYEQYF
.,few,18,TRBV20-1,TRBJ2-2,TGCAGTGCTACAGCGCATCCAGCTCTTAGGGGAGAAGCCGGGGAGCTGTTTTTT,CSATAHPALRGEAGELFF
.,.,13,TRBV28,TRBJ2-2,TGTGCCAGCAGTTTAAAGGGTGCCGGGGAGCTGTTTTTT,CASSLKGAGELFF